This TCR beta chain was captured by sequencing in a study of cytomegalovirus exposure and HLA in healthy donors. 60 Vbeta and 13 Jbeta primers were used in PCR. Assay used: immunoSEQ multiplex PCR; TCRdb lists only in-frame clones, some missing. This table lists some 110,000 clones. To note about this clone: Its antigen is as yet unknown.

Donors likely had unrecorded immune exposures despite being nominally healthy when sampled. The germline gives CDR1 SGHTA, CDR2 FQGNSA. The CDR3 length is 14 residues. The V and J ends lost 5 bases and 1 base respectively, with 10 bases between them. Study-wide results and limits: Among the most significant clusters, several appeared linked to common viral pathogens in a later analysis.

The specimen was PBMCs. This sequence joins TRBV7-2 and TRBJ2-3, with D unclear. This sequence originates from a man aged 35 to 55 in good health and CMV-seropositive. The CDR3 coding sequence is TGTGCCAGCAGCCTAAGGCAGGGCACAGATACGCAGTATTTT. It yields the protein CASSLRQGTDTQYF.